Below, 14 T cell receptor beta chains from the same sample are listed, as sequenced in a study of CD8+ T cells in alopecia areata. The treatment here: oral pan-JAK inhibitor, 5-10 mg twice daily. Extraction and reverse transcription of RNA yielded cDNA as the sequencing template. Libraries were prepared by immunoSEQ multiplex PCR; TCRdb keeps only in-frame clonotypes and omits some of them. The sample shows more than 200,000 clones, around 43% of them seen only once. The sample consisted of CD4+ T cells sorted from blood, taken between weeks 36 and 40, from a patient treated with tofacitinib. These TCRs come from a human donor with alopecia areata.

The chain recombines TRBV11-2 with TRBJ2-3; TRBD2 agrees at 10 bases. Germline CDR1 reads SGHAT; CDR2 reads FQNNGV. The ends lost 4 bases at V and 0 bases at J; junction bases unmatched: 4. The CDR3 contains 16 residues. The CDR3 region has the DNA TGTGCCAGCAGCTACCTAGCGGGGGCAAGCACAGATACGCAGTATTTT. This sequence encodes CASSYLAGASTDTQYF.

This chain joins TRBV29-1 and TRBJ2-2; D unresolved. The CDR3 length is 12 residues. Germline values: CDR1 SQVTM, CDR2 ANQGSEA. V dropped 2 bases and J dropped 2 bases, with 3 bases sitting between them. CDR3 protein: CSVEHNTGELFF. The DNA for the CDR3 is TGCAGCGTTGAACATAACACCGGGGAGCTGTTTTTT.

This clone turned up a few times. This chain joins TRBV23-1 and TRBJ1-5, with TRBD1 identical over 12 bases. TRBV23-1 is assigned to the ORF class and has an uncertain function. The CDR3 contains 19 residues. With V trimmed by 3 bases and J by 2 bases, 11 bases remained unmatched. CDR3 sequence reads: CASSQSGTGGRSRNQPQHF. The CDR3 DNA reads TGCGCCAGCAGTCAGTCCGGGACAGGGGGCCGGTCGCGCAATCAGCCCCAGCATTTT.

The chain recombines TRBV9 with TRBJ1-2; 7 nucleotides agree with TRBD1. This CDR3 has 18 residues. Germline V lookup: CDR1 SGDLS, CDR2 YYNGEE. Trimming cost V 4 bases and J 1 base; bases outside gene matches: 16. The CDR3 is CASSSPPSAGTVNYGYTF. CDR3 nucleotides: TGTGCCAGCAGCTCCCCACCTTCCGCCGGGACAGTTAACTATGGCTACACCTTC.

With regard to this clone: Other nucleotide sequences from this sample produce the same CDR3. J is TRBJ1-1 and V is TRBV18; a weak D match, TRBD1 (5 bases). Germline CDR1 reads KGHSH; CDR2 reads LQKENI. Trimming took off 1 base at V and 4 bases at J, with 7 bases between the two ends. The length of the CDR3 is 13 residues. This CDR3 reads CASSPLGGTEAFF. As DNA, the CDR3 is TGTGCCAGCTCACCACTTGGGGGCACTGAAGCTTTCTTT.

V gene TRBV7-3 combines with J gene TRBJ2-1; 14 bases are a match to TRBD2. This CDR3 contains 16 residues. Germline-derived CDR1 and CDR2 are SGHTA and FQGTGA. Trimming cost V 3 bases and J 8 bases; bases outside gene matches: 6. The chain's CDR3 is CASSFTGTSGSYEQFF. CDR3 in DNA: TGTGCCAGCAGCTTTACCGGGACTAGCGGGAGTTATGAGCAGTTCTTC.

The rearrangement links TRBV29-1 to TRBJ2-7; 9 bases are a match to TRBD1. The CDR3 is made up of 13 amino acids. The trim removed 6 bases at V and 6 bases at J, leaving 9 bases unmatched. The V gene's germline CDR1 is SQVTM and CDR2 ANQGSEA. The CDR3 sequence is CSVSRDRDSEQYF. Written as DNA, the CDR3 is TGCAGCGTGAGCAGGGACAGGGATAGCGAGCAGTACTTC.

The chain employs TRBV20-1 and TRBJ2-7, with D uncertain. The V and J ends lost 2 bases and 5 bases respectively, with 4 bases between them. The germline V gene encodes CDR1 DFQATT and CDR2 SNEGSKA (reference sequence). This CDR3 has 10 residues. The CDR3 nucleotides read TGCAGTGCTAGACTAGACGAGCAGTACTTC. Encoded protein: CSARLDEQYF.

This clone was observed a single time. The V gene is TRBV30, the J gene TRBJ2-5, with D possibly being TRBD1 (6 bases). The CDR3 extends over 12 amino acids. V dropped 0 bases and J dropped 4 bases, with 6 bases sitting between them. Germline lookup yields CDR1 GTSNPN and CDR2 SVGIG (reference sequence). The CDR3 reads CAWSVGGETQYF. The CDR3 DNA follows: TGTGCCTGGAGTGTAGGGGGAGAGACCCAGTACTTC.

A few counts support this clone. The chain employs TRBV7-9 and TRBJ2-7; perhaps TRBD2 as D (7 bases). CDR3 length equals 13 residues. The germline V gene has CDR1 SEHNR and CDR2 FQNEAQ (reference sequence). The CDR3 region has the DNA TGTGCCAGCAGCTCACCCTTAGGGGGGGCCACATATGTC. Its translation is CASSSPLGGATYV.

The chain uses TRBV15 and TRBJ2-7; D perhaps matches TRBD2 (6 bases). Germline-derived CDR1 and CDR2 are LNHNV and YYDKDF (reference sequence). This CDR3 spans 15 amino acids. V lost 3 bases, J lost 0 bases, and 12 bases lay in between. The CDR3 protein is CATSSLPGLSYEQYF. DNA of the CDR3: TGTGCCACCAGCAGCTTACCGGGACTCTCCTACGAGCAGTACTTC.

This clone was seen many times. The CDR3 nucleotides are TGTGCCAGTAGTATCATCGCTGGTAGGATGTCGGGCTACACCTTC. Its protein is CASSIIAGRMSGYTF. V is TRBV19 and J is TRBJ1-2, with D unresolved. CDR1 is LNHDA, CDR2 SQIVND, per germline (reference sequence). Trimming shortened V by 3 bases and J by 8 bases, and 19 bases separated the two germline ends. CDR3 length: 15 residues.

This clone has more than one count but fewer than ten. This chain joins TRBV5-1 and TRBJ2-7, with 7 bases that match TRBD1. After removal of 0 bases from V and 6 bases from J, the junction contained 3 bases not matched to a gene. The CDR3 loop spans 13 amino acids. The germline CDR1 and CDR2 sequences are SGHRS and YFSETQ. CDR3 coding DNA: TGCGCCAGCAGCTTGGTCAGACAGGGCGAGCAGTACTTC. Translated: CASSLVRQGEQYF.

About this clone itself: A far larger clone is one nucleotide away, so this likely arose from a read error. The V gene is TRBV5-4, the J gene TRBJ2-7; D unclear. The germline V gene has CDR1 SGHNT and CDR2 YYREEE (reference sequence). The ends were cut back, 4 bases at V and 0 bases at J, with 17 bases in the middle. This CDR3 is 16 amino acids long. The CDR3 region is CASSHPSRSSSYEQYF. CDR3 sequence (DNA): TGTGCCAGCAGCCACCCGTCCCGTTCGAGCTCCTACGAGCAGTACTTC. The entire variable domain, with the rest obtained from reference TRBV5-4 and TRBJ2-7, is as follows: ETGVTQSPTHLIKTRGQQVTLRCSSQSGHNTVSWYQQALGQGPQFIFQYYREEENGRGNFPPRFSGLQFPNYSSELNVNALELDDSALYLCASSHPSRSSSYEQYFGPGTRLTVT.